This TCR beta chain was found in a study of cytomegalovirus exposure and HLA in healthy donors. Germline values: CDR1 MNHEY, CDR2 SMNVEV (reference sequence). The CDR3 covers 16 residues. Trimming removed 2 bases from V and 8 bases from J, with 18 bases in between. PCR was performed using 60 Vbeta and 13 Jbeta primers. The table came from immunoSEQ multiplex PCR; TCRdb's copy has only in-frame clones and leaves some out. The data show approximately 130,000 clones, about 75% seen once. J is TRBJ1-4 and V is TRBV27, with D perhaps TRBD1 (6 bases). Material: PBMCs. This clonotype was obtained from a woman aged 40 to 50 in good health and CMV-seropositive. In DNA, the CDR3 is TGTGCCAGCAGTTTAAAGGTCGGGCAGGGGCGGGAAAAACTGTTTTTT. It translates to CASSLKVGQGREKLFF.